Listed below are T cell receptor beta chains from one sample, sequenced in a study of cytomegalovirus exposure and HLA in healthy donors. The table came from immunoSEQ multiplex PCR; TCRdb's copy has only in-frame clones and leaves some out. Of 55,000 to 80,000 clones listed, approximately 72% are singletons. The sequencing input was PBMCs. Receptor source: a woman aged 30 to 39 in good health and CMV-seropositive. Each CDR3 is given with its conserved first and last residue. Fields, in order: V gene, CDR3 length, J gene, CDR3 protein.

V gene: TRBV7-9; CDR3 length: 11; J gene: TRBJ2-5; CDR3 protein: CASSPSGTQYF
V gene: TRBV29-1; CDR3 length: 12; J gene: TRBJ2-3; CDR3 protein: CSVPAGGDTQYF
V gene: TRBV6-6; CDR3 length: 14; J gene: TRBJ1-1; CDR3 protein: CASSLPGGNTEAFF
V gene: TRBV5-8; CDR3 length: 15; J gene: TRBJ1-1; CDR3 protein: CASNINRGRITEAFF
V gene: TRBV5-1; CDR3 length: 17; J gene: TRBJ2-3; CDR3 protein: CASSLGSRKEVTDTQYF
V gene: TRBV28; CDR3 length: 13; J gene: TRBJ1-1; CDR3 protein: CASSDSWSTEAFF
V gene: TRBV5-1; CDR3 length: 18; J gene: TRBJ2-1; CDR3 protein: CASSLRHGGQGTRNEQFF
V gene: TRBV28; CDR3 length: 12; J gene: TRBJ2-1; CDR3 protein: CASSSPGKGQFF
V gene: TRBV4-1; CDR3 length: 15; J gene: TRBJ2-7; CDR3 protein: CASSPLGQGLNEQYF
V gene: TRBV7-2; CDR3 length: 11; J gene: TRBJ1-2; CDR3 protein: CAQTSGDVYTF
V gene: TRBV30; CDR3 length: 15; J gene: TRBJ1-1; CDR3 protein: CAWRLGDREYTEAFF
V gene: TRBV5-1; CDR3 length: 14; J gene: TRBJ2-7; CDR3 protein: CASSLLGQGHEQYF
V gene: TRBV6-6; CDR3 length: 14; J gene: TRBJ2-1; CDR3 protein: CASSVRQGIYEQFF
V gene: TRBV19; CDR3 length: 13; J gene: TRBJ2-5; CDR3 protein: CASSLGARETQYF
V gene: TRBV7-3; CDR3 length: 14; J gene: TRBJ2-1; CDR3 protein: CASSLAGSYNEQFF
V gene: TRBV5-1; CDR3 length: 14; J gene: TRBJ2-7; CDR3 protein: CASSLAGALYEQYF
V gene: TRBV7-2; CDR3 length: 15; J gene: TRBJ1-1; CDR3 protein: CASSLTRFLGYEAFF
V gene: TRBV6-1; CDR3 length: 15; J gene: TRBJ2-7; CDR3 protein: CASRTRTGGFDEQYF
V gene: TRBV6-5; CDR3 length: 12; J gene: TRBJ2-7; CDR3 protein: CASWGGIYEQYF
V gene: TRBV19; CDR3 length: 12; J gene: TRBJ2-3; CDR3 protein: CASSGPTDTQYF
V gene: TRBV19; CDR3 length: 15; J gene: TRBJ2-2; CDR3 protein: CASRPTGGNTGELFF
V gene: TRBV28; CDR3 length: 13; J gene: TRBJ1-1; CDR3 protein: CASVNRGNTEAFF
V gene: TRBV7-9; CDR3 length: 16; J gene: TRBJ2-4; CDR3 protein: CASSPGTGEAKNIQYF
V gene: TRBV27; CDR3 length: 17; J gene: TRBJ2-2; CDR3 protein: CASSSGRAGARTGELFF
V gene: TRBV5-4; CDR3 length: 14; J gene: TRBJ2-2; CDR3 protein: CASSLVSAGGELFF
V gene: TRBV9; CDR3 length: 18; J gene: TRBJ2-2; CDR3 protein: CASSVALAGQGISGELFF
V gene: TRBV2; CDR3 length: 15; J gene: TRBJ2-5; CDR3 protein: CASISGTGSVETQYF
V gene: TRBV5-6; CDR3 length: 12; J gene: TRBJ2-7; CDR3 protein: CASRFRFYEQYF
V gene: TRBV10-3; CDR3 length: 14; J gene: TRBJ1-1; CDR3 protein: CAIWDRAPNTEAFF
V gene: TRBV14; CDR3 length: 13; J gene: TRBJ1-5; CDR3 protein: CASSQARNQPQHF
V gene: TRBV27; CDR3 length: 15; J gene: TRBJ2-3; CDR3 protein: CASSLTSASTDTQYF
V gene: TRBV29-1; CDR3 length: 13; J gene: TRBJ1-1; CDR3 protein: CSVSGTLRTEAFF
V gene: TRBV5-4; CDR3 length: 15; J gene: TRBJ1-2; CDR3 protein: CASSGPGSANYGYTF
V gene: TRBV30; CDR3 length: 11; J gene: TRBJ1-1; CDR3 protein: CAWADFGEAFF
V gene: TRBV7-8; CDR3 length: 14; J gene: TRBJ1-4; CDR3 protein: CASSPGTGTGKLFF
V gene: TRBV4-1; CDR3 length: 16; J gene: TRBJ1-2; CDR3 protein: CASKFLAGAVGNGYTF
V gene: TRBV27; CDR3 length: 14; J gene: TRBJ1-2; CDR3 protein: CASSFAPRQYGYTF
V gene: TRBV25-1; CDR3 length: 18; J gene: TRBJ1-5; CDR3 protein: CASSERGLRTENNQPQHF
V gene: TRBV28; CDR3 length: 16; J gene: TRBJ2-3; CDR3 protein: CASSSDPRTFTDTQYF
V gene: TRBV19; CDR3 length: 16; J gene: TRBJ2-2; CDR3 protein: CASSIVGGHSTGELFF
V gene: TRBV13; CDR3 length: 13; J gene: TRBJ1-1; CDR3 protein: CASSTTGAAEAFF
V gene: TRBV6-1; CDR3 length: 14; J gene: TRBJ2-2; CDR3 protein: CASRRQPNTGELFF
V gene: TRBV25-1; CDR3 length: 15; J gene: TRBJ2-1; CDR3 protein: CASSEGWGRVNEQFF
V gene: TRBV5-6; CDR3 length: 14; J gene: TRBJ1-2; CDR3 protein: CASSLTGLTYGYTF
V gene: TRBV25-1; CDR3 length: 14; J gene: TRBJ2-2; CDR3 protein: CASSELQGTGELFF
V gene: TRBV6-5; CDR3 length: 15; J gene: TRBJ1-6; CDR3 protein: CASSYGAAVVSPLHF
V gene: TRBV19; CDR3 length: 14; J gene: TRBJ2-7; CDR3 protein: CASSVGRRGGEQYF
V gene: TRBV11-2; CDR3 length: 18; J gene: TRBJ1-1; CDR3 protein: CASSPGGRGVTDNTEAFF
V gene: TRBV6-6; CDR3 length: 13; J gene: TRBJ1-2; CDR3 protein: CASRMGQDYGYTF
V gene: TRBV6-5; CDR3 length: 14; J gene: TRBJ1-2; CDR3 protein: CASSEQGAYYGYTF
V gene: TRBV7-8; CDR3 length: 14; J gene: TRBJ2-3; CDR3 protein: CASSLGLAGDTQYF
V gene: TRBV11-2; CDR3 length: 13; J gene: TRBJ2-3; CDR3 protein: CASSLQGPHTQYF
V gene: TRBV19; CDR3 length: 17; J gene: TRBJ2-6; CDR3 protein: CASSLPGRSFGANVLTF
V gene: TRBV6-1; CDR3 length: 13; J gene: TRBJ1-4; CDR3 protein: CAYGQGPNEKLFF